The 24 T cell receptor beta chains in this list originate from one sample, sequenced in a study of cytomegalovirus exposure and HLA in healthy donors. PCR used 60 Vbeta primers and 13 Jbeta primers. The table came from immunoSEQ multiplex PCR; TCRdb's copy has only in-frame clones and leaves some out. There are approximately 300,000 clones in the sample; about 80% occur only once, and about 0.3% lies in the top ten. The sequenced sample was PBMCs. These receptors came from a girl aged 2 to 10 in good health and CMV-seronegative.

The gene calls are TRBV7-8 and TRBJ2-5; no clear D gene. The DNA end favors TRBJ2-7, so the J call may be wrong. The CDR3 is 14 amino acids. Looked up from germline, CDR1 is SGHVS and CDR2 is FQNEAQ. CDR3 DNA sequence: TGTGCCAGCAGCTTATTCGGCGGAGACTACGAGCAGTACTTC. Translation gives CASSLFGGDYEQYF.

The gene calls are TRBV28 and TRBJ1-2; TRBD1 is a possible D gene (5 bases). The germline gives CDR1 MDHEN, CDR2 SYDVKM. The V and J ends lost 7 bases and 4 bases respectively, with 16 bases between them. The CDR3 loop spans 14 amino acids. The DNA for the CDR3 is TGTGCCAGCACCCCGGGGGGGAACGGCTATGGCTACACCTTC. This encodes CASTPGGNGYGYTF.

This chain joins TRBV5-8 and TRBJ2-3; D gene ambiguous. V was trimmed by 4 bases and J by 1 base, leaving 7 bases between them. Germline V gene sequence: CDR1 SGHTS, CDR2 YDEGEE. CDR3 length: 13 amino acids. This CDR3 is CASSRQGTDTQYF. In nucleotides, the CDR3 is TGTGCCAGCAGCCGGCAGGGCACAGATACGCAGTATTTT.

This clone occurred a few times. V gene TRBV11-2 combines with J gene TRBJ2-2; D unresolved. The germline V gene encodes CDR1 SGHAT and CDR2 FQNNGV. This CDR3 is built from 17 residues. V was cut by 1 base and J by 6 bases, with 18 bases left in between. The CDR3 is CASSLVGRRRPPGELFF. For the CDR3, the DNA is TGTGCCAGCAGCTTAGTTGGCAGGCGTCGCCCTCCCGGGGAGCTGTTTTTT.

This clone occurred a few times. The rearrangement uses TRBV6-1 and TRBJ2-1, with D possibly being TRBD2 (6 bases). CDR1 is MNHNS and CDR2 is SASEGT in the germline V gene. CDR3 length: 13 amino acids. V was clipped by 7 bases and J by 8 bases, with 15 bases between them. CDR3 DNA sequence: TGTGCCAGCATCGGGACTTGGAGGGATGAGCAGTTCTTC. It is translated as CASIGTWRDEQFF.

The chain combines TRBV28 with TRBJ2-3; TRBD1 matches 7 bases. This CDR3 spans 18 amino acids. Losses at the gene ends were 5 bases for V and 7 bases for J; bases not matched to a gene: 21. Germline-derived CDR1 and CDR2 are MDHEN and SYDVKM. The CDR3 DNA reads TGTGCCAGCAGTGCCCCCGGGTCGACAGGGCTGTTGGTAAATACGCAGTATTTT. As protein: CASSAPGSTGLLVNTQYF.

There are a few counts of this clone. The sample holds other DNA sequences that translate to the same CDR3. The rearrangement uses TRBV7-9 and TRBJ2-1; maybe TRBD2 (6 bases). Germline CDR1 reads SEHNR; CDR2 reads FQNEAQ (reference sequence). Trimming left V 5 bases short and J 10 bases short, with 12 bases between. The CDR3 extends over 12 amino acids. The CDR3 DNA follows: TGTGCCAGCAGCCTCGGGGGAGGCGAGCAGTTCTTC. This translates into CASSLGGGEQFF.

The rearrangement links TRBV27 to TRBJ2-7, with 10 bases identical to TRBD2. The trim removed 11 bases at V and 3 bases at J, leaving 31 bases unmatched. Per germline, CDR1 MNHEY and CDR2 SMNVEV (reference sequence). The length of the CDR3 is 21 residues. The CDR3: CAYIGFTEGKGELAGSYEQYF. DNA of the CDR3: TGTGCCTACATCGGTTTTACTGAGGGTAAGGGGGAACTAGCGGGGAGCTACGAGCAGTACTTC.

V and J are TRBV7-9 and TRBJ1-2; 10 bases align to TRBD1. This CDR3 spans 15 amino acids. Germline values: CDR1 SEHNR, CDR2 FQNEAQ (reference sequence). Unmatched junction bases numbered 5, after V lost 3 bases and J lost 4 bases. The CDR3 reads CASSLDRGSFYGYTF. The CDR3 nucleotides are TGTGCCAGCAGCTTGGACAGGGGGAGCTTCTATGGCTACACCTTC.

This rearrangement joins TRBV15 to TRBJ1-5; no firm D call. The CDR3 has 16 residues. Trimming shortened V by 4 bases and J by 5 bases, and 18 bases separated the two germline ends. Germline values: CDR1 LNHNV, CDR2 YYDKDF (reference sequence). The CDR3 DNA is TGTGCCACCAGCACGTTGAAAGAGAACAGTCATCAGCCCCAGCATTTT. This gives the protein CATSTLKENSHQPQHF.

The J gene is TRBJ1-5, the V gene TRBV2; maybe TRBD1 (5 bases). The ends were cut back, 4 bases at V and 4 bases at J, with 17 bases in the middle. Germline lookup yields CDR1 SNHLY and CDR2 FYNNEI. The CDR3 has 16 amino acids. CDR3 nucleotide sequence: TGTGCCAGCAGTGGGGACCCGGGGGAGCCTAATCAGCCCCAGCATTTT. Translating gives CASSGDPGEPNQPQHF.

This chain joins TRBV27 and TRBJ2-1; D is unresolved. In germline, CDR1 is MNHEY, CDR2 SMNVEV (reference sequence). V lost 3 bases, J lost 0 bases, and 9 bases lay in between. This CDR3 region has 15 residues. CDR3 amino acids: CASSFSSSSYNEQFF. The CDR3 DNA follows: TGTGCCAGCAGTTTCAGTTCCAGCTCCTACAATGAGCAGTTCTTC.

This clone turned up a few times. This rearrangement joins TRBV9 to TRBJ2-3; D is perhaps TRBD2 (7 bases). V lost 4 bases to trimming and J lost 1 base, with 16 bases between them. CDR3 length: 16 residues. Germline assignment: CDR1 SGDLS and CDR2 YYNGEE. CDR3 region: CASSLPGGLGTDTQYF. CDR3 nucleotides: TGTGCCAGCAGCCTCCCGGGGGGCTTGGGCACAGATACGCAGTATTTT. The full variable domain, its missing parts supplied by reference TRBV9 and TRBJ2-3, is DSGVTQTPKHLITATGQRVTLRCSPRSGDLSVYWYQQSLDQGLQFLIQYYNGEERAKGNILERFSAQQFPDLHSELNLSSLELGDSALYFCASSLPGGLGTDTQYFGPGTRLTVL.

This clone has just a few counts. The chain couples TRBV5-1 to TRBJ1-1; D is unclear. This CDR3 is built from 14 residues. V was shortened by 7 bases and J by 5 bases, with 18 bases between the two germline ends. The germline V gene encodes CDR1 SGHRS and CDR2 YFSETQ. This CDR3 reads CASGLADGKTEAFF. CDR3 nucleotides: TGCGCCAGCGGTTTGGCAGATGGTAAGACTGAAGCTTTCTTT.

This sequence joins TRBV25-1 and TRBJ2-3, with D hard to call. The CDR3 has 16 residues. Looked up from germline, CDR1 is MGHDK and CDR2 is SYGVNS. Trimming shortened V by 2 bases and J by 1 base, and 13 bases separated the two germline ends. The CDR3 DNA sequence: TGTGCCAGCAGTGAACTAACGGGTTTTGGCACAGATACGCAGTATTTT. It is translated as CASSELTGFGTDTQYF.

The rearrangement uses TRBV6-1 and TRBJ1-2; the D is unclear. Germline V gene lookup returns CDR1 MNHNS and CDR2 SASEGT. V dropped 4 bases and J dropped 3 bases, with 12 bases sitting between them. This CDR3 is built from 14 residues. CDR3: CASSANQADYGYTF. The CDR3 bases are TGTGCCAGCAGTGCTAATCAAGCGGACTATGGCTACACCTTC.

This chain links TRBV5-1 with TRBJ2-7; a possible D gene is TRBD1 (6 bases). The V gene lost 5 bases and the J gene lost 2 bases, with 8 bases spanning the gap. Germline CDR1 reads SGHRS; CDR2 reads YFSETQ. This CDR3 spans 12 amino acids. The CDR3 DNA is TGCGCCAGCAGACAGGGCGCCTACGAGCAGTACTTC. Its protein product is CASRQGAYEQYF.

CDR3 coding DNA: TGTGCCAGCAGTTTAGGCCCACAGGGGAAAAGGGGCTACACCTTC. As protein: CASSLGPQGKRGYTF. This rearrangement joins TRBV28 to TRBJ1-2; TRBD1 aligns across 7 bases. The germline V gene has CDR1 MDHEN and CDR2 SYDVKM. The CDR3 runs to 15 residues. Germline trimming cut 2 bases from V and 8 bases from J; bases unmatched to any gene: 11.

The chain recombines TRBV18 with TRBJ1-2, with TRBD1 identical over 7 bases. Germline assignment: CDR1 KGHSH and CDR2 LQKENI. This CDR3 is built from 13 residues. Losses at the gene ends were 5 bases for V and 5 bases for J; bases not matched to a gene: 5. CDR3 region: CASSGRDSYGYTF. In DNA form, the CDR3 reads TGTGCCAGCTCAGGCCGGGACAGTTATGGCTACACCTTC.

This clone was seen just once. This chain joins TRBV7-9 and TRBJ2-3; no firm D call. The CDR3 runs 14 residues. CDR1 and CDR2 (germline): SEHNR, FQNEAQ (reference sequence). The ends were cut back, 1 base at V and 4 bases at J, with 9 bases in the middle. In DNA form, the CDR3 reads TGTGCCAGCAGCTTAGAATCGGTTTCAGATACGCAGTATTTT. Translation: CASSLESVSDTQYF.

The V gene is TRBV19, the J gene TRBJ2-7, with TRBD2 as a possible D gene (6 bases). Germline values: CDR1 LNHDA, CDR2 SQIVND (reference sequence). This CDR3 contains 14 residues. The germline V and J ends were trimmed by 3 bases and 3 bases, with 12 bases remaining between them. The chain's CDR3 is CASSMGGTLYEQYF. The CDR3 DNA reads as TGTGCCAGTAGTATGGGGGGAACCCTCTACGAGCAGTACTTC. Drawing the rest from reference TRBV19 and TRBJ2-7, the complete variable domain is DGGITQSPKYLFRKEGQNVTLSCEQNLNHDAMYWYRQDPGQGLRLIYYSQIVNDFQKGDIAEGYSVSREKKESFPLTVTSAQKNPTAFYLCASSMGGTLYEQYFGPGTRLTVT.

The chain joins TRBV28 to TRBJ2-1, with D possibly matching TRBD2 (5 bases). Germline values: CDR1 MDHEN, CDR2 SYDVKM. Trimming pared 7 bases from V and 5 bases from J, leaving 15 bases between. The CDR3 sequence is 14 residues long. This CDR3 is CASNDIQRNNEQFF. In DNA, the CDR3 is TGTGCCAGCAACGACATTCAGCGGAACAATGAGCAGTTCTTC.

This clone was seen only once. Distinct nucleotide sequences in the sample also encode this CDR3. V is TRBV6-4 and J is TRBJ1-1, with D unresolved. Germline V gene lookup returns CDR1 MRHNA and CDR2 SNTAGT. CDR3 length: 13 amino acids. Trimming took off 5 bases at V and 1 base at J, with 8 bases between the two ends. The CDR3 bases are TGTGCCAGCAGTCTAGCAGGGAACACTGAAGCTTTCTTT. Protein sequence: CASSLAGNTEAFF.

As regards this clone: This same CDR3 is encoded by further DNA sequences in the sample. The chain employs TRBV7-2 and TRBJ2-3; D might be TRBD2 (6 bases). Trimming left V 6 bases short and J 0 bases short, with 16 bases between. CDR1 and CDR2 (germline): SGHTA, FQGNSA. The CDR3 runs 16 residues. CDR3 coding DNA: TGTGCCAGCAGTCTTGCTAGCGTGCCTAGCACAGATACGCAGTATTTT. This translates into CASSLASVPSTDTQYF.